This TCR beta chain was documented in a study of tumor-infiltrating lymphocytes in primary liver carcinoma. Across the whole study: The cohort consisted of patients whose primary liver carcinoma was surgically resected.

Trimming shortened V by 1 base and J by 0 bases, and 10 bases separated the two germline ends. The CDR3 has 17 residues. Unsorted whole blood served as the source of blood RNA, and germline DNA was extracted as well. TCR beta cDNA was prepared out of roughly 450 ng total RNA by means of a constant-region primer. TCR beta libraries came from three nested multiplex PCR rounds using slightly modified ARM-PCR. Use of TRBV1-TRBV30 forward primers with a C-beta reverse primer characterized the first two PCR rounds, which lasted nine to eleven cycles each. Each CDR3 protein gets one entry after TCRdb re-called the multiplex PCR reads with MiXCR. The sample has around 330,000 distinct CDR3 sequences; about 50% are singletons.

The sample taken for sequencing was peripheral blood. The genes are TRBV12-3 or TRBV12-4 and TRBJ2-6; no reliable D call. The source of this sequence is a woman in her twenties or thirties with primary liver carcinoma and hepatitis B virus infection. The CDR3 region has the DNA TGTGCCAGCAGTTTAGAGACATCCTCCTCTGGGGCCAACGTCCTGACTTTC. This codes for CASSLETSSSGANVLTF.